This T cell receptor (beta chain) was obtained from a study of shared clonotypes between healthy human individuals. Caucasian adults living in Nashville, Tennessee, provided all samples. The CDR3 loop spans 15 amino acids. Germline V gene sequence: CDR1 SGHRS, CDR2 YFSETQ. Trimming pared 2 bases from V and 4 bases from J, leaving 12 bases between. The repertoire was sequenced with immunoSEQ multiplex PCR; TCRdb's copy has only in-frame clones and lacks some. The repertoire includes 600,000 to 700,000 clones, around 73% of them detected once, and 1.5% to 2% sits in the top ten. This clone was seen at least ten times.

The chain carries TRBV5-1 and TRBJ2-2; no definite D call. The sample consisted of memory CD4+ T cells sorted from blood. As for subset: CD45RA-negative fraction. This TCR came from a woman aged 30 to 39 in good health. The CDR3 DNA reads TGCGCCAGCAGCTTATACAACGCCCCCACCGGGGAGCTGTTTTTT. As protein: CASSLYNAPTGELFF.